This T cell receptor (beta chain) was identified during a study of cytomegalovirus exposure and HLA in healthy donors. General study points: The study designated 160 or so TCR beta chains cytomegalovirus-associated.

Sequencing was performed with immunoSEQ multiplex PCR; in TCRdb, only in-frame clones are kept and a portion is missing. The sample records approximately 76,000 clones, less than 95% being singletons. The ends were cut back, 5 bases at V and 0 bases at J, with 7 bases in the middle. The CDR3 has 13 residues. In germline, CDR1 is MNHNS, CDR2 SASEGT. As concerns this clone: Its antigen is not identified.

The receptor was derived from a woman aged 18-30 years in good health and CMV-seropositive. The sample consisted of PBMCs. This sequence joins TRBV6-1 and TRBJ2-5, with D possibly being TRBD1 (5 bases). The CDR3 sequence is CASSPGYQETQYF. The CDR3 region has the DNA TGTGCCAGCAGTCCAGGGTACCAAGAGACCCAGTACTTC.